A selection of T cell receptor beta chains follows, all from one sample in a study of Ad26.COV2.S vaccination and SARS-CoV-2 variants. TCRdb's copy holds only in-frame clones and misses some; the assay was immunoSEQ multiplex PCR. The data hold 380,000 or so clones, with roughly 91% observed a single time. This specimen consisted of peripheral blood, obtained in a trial of Ad26.COV2.S vaccine versus placebo. The receptors were sampled from a person aged 18-60 years who received the Ad26.COV2.S COVID-19 vaccine or a placebo. CDR3s include the opening cysteine and the closing phenylalanine or tryptophan. The D gene is left open where the match is weak. Clone size is given for some rows only: seen once, a few or many times, or a class if the clone is expanded.

CDR3 DNA,CDR3 protein,clone size,J gene,CDR3 length,D gene,V gene
TGTGCCAGCAGTGAAGTAAAGGCAGGGGGCGCGACTTTCTTT,CASSEVKAGGATFF,NA,TRBJ1-1,14,TRBD1,TRBV6-1
TGTGCCACCAGCAAGAGGGGGGGTATTCGGAGTGACGAGCAGTACTTC,CATSKRGGIRSDEQYF,NA,TRBJ2-7,16,NA,TRBV15
TGCAGCGTTGGGTGGGAAGACAGACCCTACGAGCAGTACTTC,CSVGWEDRPYEQYF,NA,TRBJ2-7,14,NA,TRBV29-1
TGTGCCAGCAGCCCTTCTCTCGGATTGAACGAGCAGTACTTC,CASSPSLGLNEQYF,NA,TRBJ2-7,14,NA,TRBV11-2
TGTGCCAGTAGTATGCGGACAGCCTTGAGCTCCTATAATTCACCCCTCCACTTT,CASSMRTALSSYNSPLHF,NA,TRBJ1-6,18,NA,TRBV19
TGTGCCAGCAGCTTAGTGAACAGAAGAAACACTGAAGCTTTCTTT,CASSLVNRRNTEAFF,NA,TRBJ1-1,15,NA,TRBV7-9
TGTGCCAGCAGCGAGAGCAGGGGGAATAATTCACCCCTCCACTTT,CASSESRGNNSPLHF,NA,TRBJ1-6,15,TRBD1,TRBV9
TGTGCCAGCAGCTTAGCGCGGGGAGGGGAACCAGAGACCCAGTACTTC,CASSLARGGEPETQYF,NA,TRBJ2-5,16,TRBD2,TRBV7-9
TGTGCCAGCAGCCAAGATACAGAGAGCACAGATACGCAGTATTTT,CASSQDTESTDTQYF,once,TRBJ2-3,15,NA,TRBV3-1/TRBV3-2
TGTGCCAGCAGCGATGGGAACGAGCAGTACTTC,CASSDGNEQYF,NA,TRBJ2-7,11,NA,TRBV7-9
TGTGCCAGCAGACCTACTAGTTCTTATGAGCAGTTCTTC,CASRPTSSYEQFF,NA,TRBJ2-1,13,NA,TRBV12-3/TRBV12-4
TGTGCCAGCAGCTTAAAGGAGTGGACTGAAGCTTTCTTT,CASSLKEWTEAFF,NA,TRBJ1-1,13,NA,TRBV7-8
TGTGCCAGCAGCCTCCAGGGGAGTCCGAGAGGCTACACCTTC,CASSLQGSPRGYTF,NA,TRBJ1-2,14,NA,TRBV3-1/TRBV3-2
TGTGCCAGCAGCTCACGACTAGCGGGGGGTTGGGGCACAGATACGCAGTATTTT,CASSSRLAGGWGTDTQYF,once,TRBJ2-3,18,TRBD2,TRBV4-2
TGTGCCAGTAGTGGTCGGACGGTGAACACTGAAGCTTTCTTT,CASSGRTVNTEAFF,NA,TRBJ1-1,14,NA,TRBV19
TGTGCCAGCAGGGGCGGGACAGGGAGAAACACCATATATTTT,CASRGGTGRNTIYF,NA,TRBJ1-3,14,TRBD1,TRBV2
TGTGCCATCAGGCCCCCGGGACAGGGCTACGAGCAGTACTTC,CAIRPPGQGYEQYF,NA,TRBJ2-7,14,TRBD1,TRBV10-3
TGTGCCAGCAGCTTAGGGTTGAACAGGTTTAATGAAAAACTGTTTTTT,CASSLGLNRFNEKLFF,NA,TRBJ1-4,16,NA,TRBV7-8
TGTGCCAGCAGCAACCCCGCCGACGGTGAAGCTTTCTTT,CASSNPADGEAFF,NA,TRBJ1-1,13,NA,TRBV21-1
TGCGCCAGCAGCCGGGGACAGGCAGGCCTCCCTTACTATGGCTACACCTTC,CASSRGQAGLPYYGYTF,many,TRBJ1-2,17,TRBD1,TRBV4-1
TGCGCCAGCAGCCAAGCGACAGGGGTGGCTGAGCAGTTCTTC,CASSQATGVAEQFF,NA,TRBJ2-1,14,TRBD1,TRBV4-3
TGCGCCAGCAGCTTGGCCTTCAGCCACGAGCAGTACTTC,CASSLAFSHEQYF,NA,TRBJ2-7,13,NA,TRBV5-1
TGTGCCAGCAGCTTTTTAACGGGAGCTGGTGAGCAGTTCTTC,CASSFLTGAGEQFF,NA,TRBJ2-1,14,NA,TRBV5-6